The 30 T cell receptor beta chains in this list originate from one sample, sequenced in a study of T cell responses to AZD1222 COVID-19 vaccine (dated by TCRdb to the early 2020s). Read against the paper, the sample's time point label means: about 28 days (+/-7) after the second vaccine dose. Preparation of the library involved the immunoSEQ multiplex PCR assay. The immuneACCESS repertoire file appears here via TCRdb, limited to in-frame rearrangements. These files lack a portion of the clones; in checked studies, under half of the deficit traces to unresolved V genes, and the cause of the others is not known. Within this sample are roughly 100,000 clones, with approximately 92% of them counted one time only. Clones ranked in the top ten supply over 35% of the sample. The specimen was peripheral blood, collected 28 days after the second AZD1222 dose. Receptors originate from an adult who received the AZD1222 COVID-19 vaccine.

This chain connects TRBV9 to TRBJ2-1; a possible D gene is TRBD2 (5 bases). Germline V lookup: CDR1 SGDLS, CDR2 YYNGEE. Trimming left V 1 base short and J 1 base short, with 6 bases between. This CDR3 contains 14 residues. The CDR3 loop is CASSVRESYNEQFF. CDR3 sequence (DNA): TGTGCCAGCAGCGTAAGGGAGTCCTACAATGAGCAGTTCTTC.

V and J are TRBV10-3 and TRBJ2-1; 9 nucleotides match TRBD2. The V gene end was trimmed by 3 bases and the J gene end by 6 bases; junction bases not matched to a gene: 18. The germline gives CDR1 ENHRY, CDR2 SYGVKD. The CDR3 length is 19 residues. CDR3 region: CAISDTPGLATGNGNEQFF. The DNA for the CDR3 is TGTGCCATCAGTGACACTCCGGGACTAGCTACAGGCAATGGCAATGAGCAGTTCTTC.

This rearrangement joins TRBV19 to TRBJ2-1; 7 bases match TRBD2. The V and J ends lost 3 bases and 6 bases, in that order; junction bases with no gene match: 8. Germline values: CDR1 LNHDA, CDR2 SQIVND (reference sequence). The CDR3 has 15 residues. DNA for the CDR3: TGTGCCAGTAGTATCCCCTCGGGGGGTTTCAATGAGCAGTTCTTC. Translation: CASSIPSGGFNEQFF.

The gene calls are TRBV7-9 and TRBJ2-5; 7 bases agree with TRBD2. V shed 3 bases and J 3 bases; nucleotides not matched to a gene: 13. CDR3 length: 17 amino acids. Germline-derived CDR1 and CDR2 are SEHNR and FQNEAQ (reference sequence). The CDR3 sequence is CASSFARGGRREETQYF. DNA of the CDR3: TGTGCCAGCAGCTTCGCAAGGGGCGGGAGAAGGGAAGAGACCCAGTACTTC. The complete variable domain, with remaining parts taken from reference TRBV7-9 and TRBJ2-5, reads DTGVSQNPRHKITKRGQNVTFRCDPISEHNRLYWYRQTLGQGPEFLTYFQNEAQLEKSRLLSDRFSAERPKGSFSTLEIQRTEQGDSAMYLCASSFARGGRREETQYFGPGTRLLVL.

The table lists this clone with a count of one. The V gene is TRBV5-6, the J gene TRBJ2-3, with D maybe TRBD2 (5 bases). Germline V gives CDR1 SGHDT, CDR2 YYEEEE. Trimming stripped 2 bases from V and 6 bases from J, with 19 bases between. CDR3 length: 16 residues. The DNA for the CDR3 is TGTGCCAGCAGCTTCCCCGGCGGGCCGAAGGGCGATACGCAGTATTTT. Its protein product is CASSFPGGPKGDTQYF.

This rearrangement joins TRBV28 to TRBJ2-7; D is perhaps TRBD2 (5 bases). V was cut by 5 bases and J by 6 bases, with 17 bases left in between. The CDR3 is 14 residues long. CDR1 and CDR2 from the germline V gene are MDHEN and SYDVKM. Here the CDR3 reads CASSPEERAREQYF. CDR3 sequence (DNA): TGTGCCAGCAGTCCAGAGGAGAGGGCGCGCGAGCAGTACTTC.

The chain is built from TRBV15 and TRBJ1-5; 7 bases are a match to TRBD1. Germline V gene sequence: CDR1 LNHNV, CDR2 YYDKDF (reference sequence). The CDR3 is made up of 17 amino acids. V was clipped by 3 bases and J by 7 bases; unmatched bases: 15. CDR3 region: CATSSGYDLTGKQPQHF. For the CDR3, the DNA is TGTGCCACCAGCAGCGGGTACGACCTGACAGGGAAGCAGCCCCAGCATTTT.

V gene TRBV12-2 combines with J gene TRBJ2-4. TRBV12-2 is a documented pseudogene. The CDR3 covers 20 residues. This CDR3 reads CASRPPRVTGGHPTENIQYF. Written as DNA, the CDR3 is TGTGCAAGTCGCCCACCCCGGGTAACCGGGGGACACCCCACAGAAAACATTCAGTACTTC.

The gene calls are TRBV18 and TRBJ2-1; 8 nucleotides match TRBD1. V was clipped by 4 bases and J by 4 bases; unmatched bases: 3. The CDR3 spans 14 residues. Germline V gene data show CDR1 as KGHSH and CDR2 as LQKENI. In DNA, the CDR3 is TGTGCCAGCTCACACGGACAGGGATACAATGAGCAGTTCTTC. Translation gives CASSHGQGYNEQFF.

The rearrangement uses TRBV27 and TRBJ2-2; D call uncertain. Per the germline V gene, CDR1 is MNHEY and CDR2 is SMNVEV (reference sequence). The CDR3 is 14 residues long. V gave up 0 bases and J gave up 7 bases, with 9 bases separating them. The DNA for the CDR3 is TGTGCCAGCAGTTTATCGCGACTCGACGGGGAGCTGTTTTTT. Translation gives CASSLSRLDGELFF.

The chain combines TRBV19 with TRBJ1-2; TRBD1 aligns across 9 bases. Germline assignment: CDR1 LNHDA and CDR2 SQIVND (reference sequence). The CDR3 sequence is 16 residues long. The ends lost 5 bases at V and 3 bases at J; junction bases unmatched: 10. The CDR3 nucleotides read TGTGCCAGTAGTGTGGGACAGGGATTTTACGACTATGGCTACACCTTC. Translating it yields CASSVGQGFYDYGYTF.

V and J are TRBV29-1 and TRBJ1-2; D possibly corresponds to TRBD1 (5 bases). The CDR3 sequence is 12 residues long. The V end lost 2 bases, the J end lost 7 bases, and 11 bases lay between the germline ends. Germline values: CDR1 SQVTM, CDR2 ANQGSEA. CDR3 in amino acids: CSVESRAVGYTF. The CDR3 bases are TGCAGCGTTGAATCCAGGGCGGTTGGCTACACCTTC.

On this clone itself: Other nucleotide sequences from this sample produce the same CDR3. The chain combines TRBV7-3 with TRBJ2-1; D unclear. CDR3 length: 13 amino acids. Germline V gene sequence: CDR1 SGHTA, CDR2 FQGTGA. Trimming took off 5 bases at V and 5 bases at J, with 10 bases between the two ends. The CDR3 DNA follows: TGTGCCAGCAGCCCGAGCCCGAACAATGAGCAGTTCTTC. Translation: CASSPSPNNEQFF.

This clone was recorded once. The chain carries TRBV7-2 and TRBJ1-3; the D is unclear. The CDR3 has 13 residues. The germline V gene encodes CDR1 SGHTA and CDR2 FQGNSA. Between the trimmed V and J ends, which lost 2 bases and 5 bases, there was a span of 7 bases. This CDR3 is CASSLNIRNTIYF. In nucleotides, the CDR3 is TGTGCCAGCAGCTTAAATATAAGAAACACCATATATTTT.

This sequence joins TRBV19 and TRBJ2-5, with 8 nucleotides matching TRBD2. The germline V gene encodes CDR1 LNHDA and CDR2 SQIVND (reference sequence). V lost 6 bases to trimming and J lost 3 bases; unmatched junction nucleotides: 6. The CDR3 runs 14 residues. The CDR3 DNA reads as TGTGCCAGTAGACAACCGGGGGGGAAAGAGACCCAGTACTTC. The encoded protein is CASRQPGGKETQYF.

The genes are TRBV7-3 and TRBJ2-1; 9 bases line up with TRBD2. CDR1 and CDR2 (germline): SGHTA, FQGTGA. Trimming cost V 6 bases and J 6 bases; bases outside gene matches: 9. This CDR3 has 15 residues. The CDR3 reads CASSLSGGPINEQFF. The DNA for the CDR3 is TGTGCCAGCAGTCTTAGCGGGGGACCGATCAATGAGCAGTTCTTC.

The J gene is TRBJ2-3, the V gene TRBV7-3; tentative D call: TRBD2 (6 bases). CDR3 size: 14 residues. V was shortened by 5 bases and J by 2 bases, with 11 bases between the two germline ends. The germline V gene has CDR1 SGHTA and CDR2 FQGTGA. CDR3 coding DNA: TGTGCCAGCAGCACGGGACTTTACACAGATACGCAGTATTTT. Protein sequence: CASSTGLYTDTQYF.

The CDR3 DNA reads as TGTGCCAGCAACGACAGGGAGTCCGACGGCTACACCTTC. Translating it yields CASNDRESDGYTF. The genes are TRBV11-2 and TRBJ1-2; 7 positions agree with TRBD1. The CDR3 length is 13 residues. Per germline, CDR1 SGHAT and CDR2 FQNNGV. Germline trimming cut 7 bases from V and 8 bases from J; bases unmatched to any gene: 10.

The chain recombines TRBV11-2 with TRBJ2-5, with 12 bases lining up with TRBD2. This CDR3 contains 16 residues. Per the germline V gene, CDR1 is SGHAT and CDR2 is FQNNGV. V shed 1 base and J 4 bases; nucleotides not matched to a gene: 4. CDR3 DNA: TGTGCCAGCAGCTTAGTCCTAGCGGGAGGGTCAGAGACCCAGTACTTC. Translating gives CASSLVLAGGSETQYF. Full variable domain (rest looked up from reference TRBV11-2 and TRBJ2-5): EAGVAQSPRYKIIEKRQSVAFWCNPISGHATLYWYQQILGQGPKLLIQFQNNGVVDDSQLPKDRFSAERLKGVDSTLKIQPAKLEDSAVYLCASSLVLAGGSETQYFGPGTRLLVL.

This clone was found a few times. The chain combines TRBV20-1 with TRBJ1-2; D unclear. Germline assignment: CDR1 DFQATT and CDR2 SNEGSKA (reference sequence). Trimming pared 6 bases from V and 7 bases from J, leaving 12 bases between. The CDR3 is made up of 11 amino acids. Written as DNA, the CDR3 is TGCAGTGCCCCCCTTGTCGGTGGCTACACCTTC. It translates to CSAPLVGGYTF.

This rearrangement joins TRBV19 to TRBJ2-2; a possible D gene is TRBD1 (5 bases). V gave up 4 bases and J gave up 6 bases, with 6 bases separating them. The CDR3 has 12 amino acids. The germline gives CDR1 LNHDA, CDR2 SQIVND (reference sequence). The CDR3 reads CASSKTAGELFF. The CDR3 DNA follows: TGTGCCAGTAGTAAGACAGCCGGGGAGCTGTTTTTT. Looking up the rest from reference TRBV19 and TRBJ2-2 gives the full variable domain: DGGITQSPKYLFRKEGQNVTLSCEQNLNHDAMYWYRQDPGQGLRLIYYSQIVNDFQKGDIAEGYSVSREKKESFPLTVTSAQKNPTAFYLCASSKTAGELFFGEGSRLTVL.

The gene calls are TRBV5-4 and TRBJ2-7, with 12 bases identical to TRBD2. This CDR3 spans 15 amino acids. CDR1 and CDR2 from the germline V gene are SGHNT and YYREEE (reference sequence). The V and J ends lost 0 bases and 7 bases, in that order; junction bases with no gene match: 5. CDR3 coding DNA: TGTGCCAGCAGCTTGGGGACTAGCGGGACGGGTGAGCAGTACTTC. Its translation: CASSLGTSGTGEQYF.

V usage is TRBV7-3 and J usage is TRBJ2-1, with D possibly matching TRBD2 (5 bases). Germline CDR1 is SGHTA and CDR2 is FQGTGA. V lost 3 bases to trimming and J lost 5 bases, with 5 bases between them. The CDR3 has 12 amino acids. In DNA, the CDR3 is TGTGCCAGCAGCTTGCGGGACAATGAGCAGTTCTTC. Its protein product is CASSLRDNEQFF.

V gene TRBV28 combines with J gene TRBJ1-1; D is ambiguous. The CDR3 spans 15 residues. CDR1 MDHEN and CDR2 SYDVKM come from the germline V gene. V dropped 4 bases and J dropped 4 bases, with 16 bases sitting between them. The CDR3 DNA reads as TGTGCCAGCAGTTCCAATGACGGGTGGAGCACTGAAGCTTTCTTT. Amino acids: CASSSNDGWSTEAFF.

The gene calls are TRBV11-1 and TRBJ2-3; 13 bases are a match to TRBD2. V trimming: 5 bases; J trimming: 2 bases; junction bases outside the gene matches: 4. Per germline, CDR1 SGHAT and CDR2 FQDESV (reference sequence). The CDR3 has 16 amino acids. CDR3 sequence: CASSAGLAGDTDTQYF. The DNA for the CDR3 is TGTGCCAGCAGCGCCGGACTAGCGGGAGACACAGATACGCAGTATTTT.

The gene calls are TRBV7-3 and TRBJ1-1; a weak D match, TRBD1 (5 bases). The V gene lost 5 bases and the J gene lost 0 bases, with 16 bases spanning the gap. CDR1 SGHTA and CDR2 FQGTGA come from the germline V gene. This CDR3 comprises 16 residues. The DNA for the CDR3 is TGTGCCAGCAGCCCGGGCCCGGGGGGAGTGAACACTGAAGCTTTCTTT. This sequence encodes CASSPGPGGVNTEAFF.

The chain is built from TRBV2 and TRBJ1-4; the D gene is possibly TRBD1 (5 bases). The CDR3 runs to 13 residues. V was clipped by 5 bases and J by 7 bases, with 11 bases between them. The V gene's germline CDR1 is SNHLY and CDR2 FYNNEI. The CDR3 region has the DNA TGTGCCAGCAGTCGCTGGGACGGTGAAAAACTGTTTTTT. This encodes CASSRWDGEKLFF.

The V call is TRBV7-3, the J call TRBJ2-6; possibly TRBD2 for D (6 bases). CDR1 and CDR2 from the germline V gene are SGHTA and FQGTGA. CDR3 size: 14 residues. Trimming pared 3 bases from V and 12 bases from J, leaving 15 bases between. CDR3 nucleotides: TGTGCCAGCAGCTTTGTTGGCGGGGCGCCCGTCCTGACTTTC. Amino acid sequence: CASSFVGGAPVLTF.

This chain links TRBV9 with TRBJ1-2; TRBD1 matches 8 bases. The germline V gene has CDR1 SGDLS and CDR2 YYNGEE. Unmatched junction bases numbered 6, after V lost 3 bases and J lost 8 bases. This CDR3 has 13 residues. The CDR3 DNA is TGTGCCAGCAGCGCCGGACAGGGATTGGGCTACACCTTC. It is translated as CASSAGQGLGYTF.

The chain is built from TRBV7-2 and TRBJ2-5, with TRBD1 identical over 7 bases. The CDR3 has 14 residues. Germline trimming cut 4 bases from V and 0 bases from J; bases unmatched to any gene: 2. Per the germline V gene, CDR1 is SGHTA and CDR2 is FQGNSA. CDR3 in DNA: TGTGCCAGCAGCTCGGACAGGTACCAAGAGACCCAGTACTTC. It yields the protein CASSSDRYQETQYF.